This T cell receptor beta chain was profiled in a study of patients and donors after allogeneic stem cell transplantation. TCRdb reanalysed the RT-PCR reads using MiXCR and keeps one entry per CDR3 protein. Of more than 850,000 distinct CDR3 sequences listed, more than 15% are singletons. This clonotype was observed a few times. Germline V gives CDR1 SQVTM, CDR2 ANQGSEA. Trimming left V 5 bases short and J 6 bases short, with 10 bases between. The CDR3 has 11 residues. Sample: blood, either unsorted or a sorted T cell fraction (not recorded which). This sequence originates from a human donor who was either an allogeneic HSCT recipient or a stem cell or donor lymphocyte infusion donor (not recorded which). It is not recorded whose cells these are; they may come from a transplant donor. The chain joins TRBV29-1 to TRBJ1-1, with a possible D match to TRBD1 (5 bases). CDR3 bases: TGCAGCGTTTTCAGGGAATCTGAAGCTTTCTTT. Its protein is CSVFRESEAFF.